These 31 T cell receptor beta chains share one sample of origin, sequenced in a study of Tregs in tolerant kidney transplant recipients. TCRdb keeps only in-frame clones here, not all; method: immunoSEQ multiplex PCR. The repertoire holds 75,000 to 85,000 clones, roughly 90% seen once, with approximately 0.37% in the top ten. The sample consisted of Tregs from blood, taken before the transplant. The origin of the receptors is a human donor who received a combined kidney and bone marrow transplant.

This chain links TRBV7-2 with TRBJ1-6, with a weak D call TRBD1 (5 bases). This CDR3 is built from 17 residues. Trimming cost V 5 bases and J 9 bases, with 23 bases left between them. CDR1 and CDR2 from the germline V gene are SGHTA and FQGNSA. The CDR3 coding sequence is TGTGCCAGCAGCCAGTCTTCCGGGACGATCTGGAGTTCACCCCTCCACTTT. Translating it yields CASSQSSGTIWSSPLHF.

The DNA for the CDR3 is TGTGCCAGCAGCTCCGGACAGGGGGCCGATGAAGCTTTCTTT. Residues: CASSSGQGADEAFF. The chain has TRBV28 and TRBJ1-1; 11 nucleotides line up with TRBD1. CDR3 length equals 14 residues. V gave up 6 bases and J gave up 7 bases; unmatched junction bases: 7. Germline CDR1 reads MDHEN; CDR2 reads SYDVKM.

Note on this clone: Other DNA sequences within the sample encode an identical CDR3. This chain links TRBV2 with TRBJ1-1, with a possible D match to TRBD1 (5 bases). V lost 4 bases and J lost 3, with 6 bases in between. The V gene's germline CDR1 is SNHLY and CDR2 FYNNEI. This CDR3 is 12 amino acids long. CDR3 protein: CASSGQYTEAFF. The CDR3 DNA reads TGTGCCAGCAGTGGACAGTACACTGAAGCTTTCTTT.

This clone was observed once. This sequence joins TRBV30 and TRBJ2-3; D not resolved. V dropped 0 bases and J dropped 1 base, with 8 bases sitting between them. Per the germline V gene, CDR1 is GTSNPN and CDR2 is SVGIG (reference sequence). The CDR3 consists of 14 residues. For the CDR3, the DNA is TGTGCCTGGAGTGTGGTCAGCGGCACAGATACGCAGTATTTT. Amino acids: CAWSVVSGTDTQYF.

The CDR3 spells CASSPRGGASTDTQYF. The CDR3, as DNA: TGTGCCAGCAGCCCCCGGGGGGGGGCTAGCACAGATACGCAGTATTTT. V usage is TRBV9 and J usage is TRBJ2-3; 8 bases agree with TRBD2. The trim removed 4 bases at V and 0 bases at J, leaving 7 bases unmatched. The germline V gene has CDR1 SGDLS and CDR2 YYNGEE. This CDR3 comprises 16 residues.

This chain links TRBV13 with TRBJ1-1; maybe TRBD1 (6 bases). Per the germline V gene, CDR1 is PRHDT and CDR2 is FYEKMQ (reference sequence). This CDR3 has 14 residues. Trimming shortened V by 1 base and J by 4 bases, and 10 bases separated the two germline ends. The DNA for the CDR3 is TGTGCCAGCAGCTTAGCTCAGGGGACCACTGAAGCTTTCTTT. Residues: CASSLAQGTTEAFF. The variable domain in full, with the rest retrieved from reference TRBV13 and TRBJ1-1, is AAGVIQSPRHLIKEKRETATLKCYPIPRHDTVYWYQQGPGQDPQFLISFYEKMQSDKGSIPDRFSAQQFSDYHSELNMSSLELGDSALYFCASSLAQGTTEAFFGQGTRLTVV.

The chain carries TRBV27 and TRBJ2-2; 7 bases are a match to TRBD2. After removal of 5 bases from V and 3 bases from J, the junction contained 6 bases not matched to a gene. Germline V gives CDR1 MNHEY, CDR2 SMNVEV (reference sequence). The CDR3 runs 15 residues. DNA of the CDR3: TGTGCCAGCAGTGCCCGGGGAGGGGACACCGGGGAGCTGTTTTTT. Protein product: CASSARGGDTGELFF.

The rearrangement uses TRBV18 and TRBJ1-2; D is unresolved. The CDR3 totals 13 residues. Trimming removed 4 bases at V and 2 bases at J, with 8 bases between. Germline V CDR1 and CDR2: KGHSH, LQKENI. The CDR3 loop reads CASSLDRNYGYTF. CDR3 coding DNA: TGTGCCAGCTCACTAGATAGGAACTATGGCTACACCTTC.

The gene calls are TRBV6-5 and TRBJ1-1; TRBD1 matches at 9 bases. CDR3 size: 15 residues. V was pared by 6 bases and J by 4 bases, with 9 bases of the junction left unmatched. CDR1 is MNHEY, CDR2 SVGAGI, per germline. CDR3 sequence (DNA): TGTGCCAGCAGGTTACCGGGACAGGGAGCCACTGAAGCTTTCTTT. This codes for CASRLPGQGATEAFF.

This clone was seen once. The chain employs TRBV19 and TRBJ2-2; TRBD2 matches at 8 bases. The CDR3 consists of 16 residues. V lost 8 bases to trimming and J lost 5 bases; unmatched junction nucleotides: 13. From germline, CDR1 is LNHDA and CDR2 SQIVND (reference sequence). CDR3 coding DNA: TGTGCCAGTCGCCCCGGGGGGGCGCCGGGGACCGGGGAGCTGTTTTTT. It translates to CASRPGGAPGTGELFF.

This chain uses TRBV30 with TRBJ1-1; D is unresolved. This CDR3 spans 15 amino acids. Trimming pared 6 bases from V and 1 base from J, leaving 18 bases between. From germline, CDR1 is GTSNPN and CDR2 SVGIG (reference sequence). For the CDR3, the DNA is TGTGCCTGCGGGTTAGCAGCGATATCGAACACTGAAGCTTTCTTT. Residues: CACGLAAISNTEAFF.

The V gene is TRBV28, the J gene TRBJ1-3; 12 bases are a match to TRBD1. The CDR3 has 17 amino acids. Germline CDR1 is MDHEN and CDR2 is SYDVKM. V shed 4 bases and J 5 bases; nucleotides not matched to a gene: 9. The CDR3 region is CASSSGTGGSTRNTIYF. The CDR3 DNA is TGTGCCAGCAGTTCGGGGACAGGGGGCTCTACTAGAAACACCATATATTTT. The entire variable domain, with the rest obtained from reference TRBV28 and TRBJ1-3, is as follows: DVKVTQSSRYLVKRTGEKVFLECVQDMDHENMFWYRQDPGLGLRLIYFSYDVKMKEKGDIPEGYSVSREKKERFSLILESASTNQTSMYLCASSSGTGGSTRNTIYFGEGSWLTVV.

V gene TRBV7-8 combines with J gene TRBJ1-2; D remains ambiguous. The CDR3 is 12 amino acids. Trimming took off 2 bases at V and 3 bases at J, with 4 bases between the two ends. Germline-derived CDR1 and CDR2 are SGHVS and FQNEAQ. CDR3 nucleotide sequence: TGTGCCAGCAGCTTATTAGACTATGGCTACACCTTC. Residues: CASSLLDYGYTF.

The chain combines TRBV7-2 with TRBJ1-3; D remains unclear. The CDR3 loop spans 14 amino acids. Deletions cut 1 base from V and 3 bases from J, with 7 bases between. The germline gives CDR1 SGHTA, CDR2 FQGNSA. The CDR3 here is CASSLGELGNTIYF. As DNA, the CDR3 is TGTGCCAGCAGCTTAGGGGAGCTTGGAAACACCATATATTTT.

As concerns this clone: At the DNA level, this CDR3 is encoded by other sequences in the same sample as well. This chain uses TRBV15 with TRBJ1-5; D gene ambiguous. V shed 0 bases and J shed 3 bases, with 0 bases lying between them. The germline CDR1 and CDR2 sequences are LNHNV and YYDKDF (reference sequence). CDR3 size: 12 residues. The CDR3 DNA reads TGTGCCACCAGCAGAGACAATCAGCCCCAGCATTTT. It encodes CATSRDNQPQHF.

This sequence joins TRBV6-1 and TRBJ1-5; TRBD1 matches at 7 bases. The CDR3 is 14 residues long. The germline V gene encodes CDR1 MNHNS and CDR2 SASEGT. Losses at the gene ends were 3 bases for V and 3 bases for J; bases not matched to a gene: 2. The CDR3 protein is CASSEGQFNQPQHF. The DNA of the CDR3 is TGTGCCAGCAGTGAGGGACAGTTCAATCAGCCCCAGCATTTT.

The chain joins TRBV11-2 to TRBJ2-3; D is unresolved. The V end lost 5 bases, the J end lost 2 bases, and 11 bases lay between the germline ends. Looked up from germline, CDR1 is SGHAT and CDR2 is FQNNGV. The CDR3 contains 14 residues. In nucleotides, the CDR3 is TGTGCCAGCAGCCTCGACGGCCTCACAGATACGCAGTATTTT. Its protein product is CASSLDGLTDTQYF.

This clone was seen a handful of times. The chain uses TRBV6-1 and TRBJ2-7, with TRBD2 identical over 7 bases. The CDR3 length is 14 residues. The J segment lost 3 bases and the V segment lost 6 bases, leaving 8 bases of the junction unmatched. Germline V gene lookup returns CDR1 MNHNS and CDR2 SASEGT. The CDR3 coding sequence is TGTGCCAGCAGGGTAAGCGGGAACATCTACGAGCAGTACTTC. Protein sequence: CASRVSGNIYEQYF.

This chain links TRBV2 with TRBJ2-7; 9 bases are a match to TRBD1. J gave up 3 bases and V 3 bases, and 6 bases lay outside the gene matches. CDR3 length: 15 amino acids. In germline, CDR1 is SNHLY, CDR2 FYNNEI. The chain's CDR3 is CASSEWGQGYYEQYF. The DNA for the CDR3 is TGTGCCAGCAGTGAGTGGGGACAGGGCTACTACGAGCAGTACTTC.

This sequence joins TRBV6-6 and TRBJ2-1; D remains unclear. This CDR3 has 14 amino acids. CDR1 MNHNY and CDR2 SVGAGI come from the germline V gene (reference sequence). V gave up 6 bases and J gave up 5 bases, with 14 bases separating them. The CDR3 DNA reads as TGTGCCAGCAGGAAAGGGCAGAGCCACAATGAGCAGTTCTTC. Translating gives CASRKGQSHNEQFF.

The CDR3: CASSLGEGLGTQYF. The CDR3, as DNA: TGTGCCAGCAGCTTGGGTGAAGGGCTTGGGACCCAGTACTTC. This chain links TRBV5-6 with TRBJ2-5; D is unclear. Trimming took off 0 bases at V and 7 bases at J, with 13 bases between the two ends. This CDR3 is built from 14 residues. Germline CDR1 SGHDT, CDR2 YYEEEE.

As regards this clone: Other DNA sequences in this sample translate to the same CDR3. The rearrangement joins TRBV19 to TRBJ1-5, with 8 bases fitting TRBD1. This CDR3 has 15 residues. Per germline, CDR1 LNHDA and CDR2 SQIVND (reference sequence). Unmatched junction bases numbered 3, after V lost 3 bases and J lost 2 bases. CDR3 region: CASSIADRGNQPQHF. DNA for the CDR3: TGTGCCAGTAGTATCGCGGACAGGGGCAATCAGCCCCAGCATTTT.

The chain links TRBV7-8 to TRBJ1-5, with D unresolved. Germline V gene data show CDR1 as SGHVS and CDR2 as FQNEAQ. V dropped 1 base and J dropped 7 bases, with 14 bases sitting between them. This CDR3 is built from 15 residues. CDR3 amino acids: CASSLVGQALQPQHF. In nucleotides, the CDR3 is TGTGCCAGCAGCTTAGTCGGGCAGGCGTTGCAGCCCCAGCATTTT.

The rearrangement joins TRBV28 to TRBJ2-3; 10 bases map to TRBD2. The germline gives CDR1 MDHEN, CDR2 SYDVKM. The CDR3 covers 17 residues. V lost 5 bases and J lost 4; bases outside the gene matches: 12. CDR3 residues: CASSSLAGGPGADTQYF. The CDR3 nucleotides are TGTGCCAGCAGTAGTTTAGCGGGAGGACCAGGGGCAGATACGCAGTATTTT.

CDR3 loop: CASSPGLAGTGEQYF. In DNA, the CDR3 is TGTGCCAGCAGCCCTGGACTAGCGGGAACGGGCGAGCAGTACTTC. The genes are TRBV7-3 and TRBJ2-7; the match to TRBD2 covers 12 bases. The CDR3 loop spans 15 amino acids. The junction had 8 bases not matched to a gene; V was cut back by 5 bases and J by 6 bases. Germline V CDR1 and CDR2: SGHTA, FQGTGA.

The gene calls are TRBV23-1 and TRBJ2-5; perhaps TRBD2 as D (6 bases). TRBV23-1 is labeled an ORF, and its function is uncertain. This CDR3 is 14 amino acids long. V was cut by 9 bases and J by 5 bases, with 19 bases left in between. The CDR3 DNA is TGCGCCAGTACCCAAGATGAGGGGAGGGAGACCCAGTACTTC. Protein product: CASTQDEGRETQYF.

J is TRBJ2-7 and V is TRBV11-2; D not certain. The CDR3 sequence is 15 residues long. Germline V gives CDR1 SGHAT, CDR2 FQNNGV. The V end lost 7 bases, the J end lost 0 bases, and 16 bases lay between the germline ends. CDR3 DNA sequence: TGTGCCAGCACCCTAAGGGAATTTAACTCCTACGAGCAGTACTTC. This sequence encodes CASTLREFNSYEQYF. The full variable domain, rest sourced from reference TRBV11-2 and TRBJ2-7, is EAGVAQSPRYKIIEKRQSVAFWCNPISGHATLYWYQQILGQGPKLLIQFQNNGVVDDSQLPKDRFSAERLKGVDSTLKIQPAKLEDSAVYLCASTLREFNSYEQYFGPGTRLTVT.

The CDR3 DNA is TGTGCCTGGAGTCCCAGCCACGAGCAGTACTTC. Protein product: CAWSPSHEQYF. The chain uses TRBV30 and TRBJ2-7, with D uncertain. The V end was cut by 2 bases, the J end by 5 bases, with 7 bases between. This CDR3 has 11 amino acids. Germline V gives CDR1 GTSNPN, CDR2 SVGIG (reference sequence).

The genes are TRBV5-4 and TRBJ2-3; 9 bases fit TRBD2. The V and J ends lost 0 bases and 1 base, in that order; junction bases with no gene match: 6. Looked up from germline, CDR1 is SGHNT and CDR2 is YYREEE (reference sequence). The CDR3 runs 17 residues. The CDR3 nucleotides are TGTGCCAGCAGCTTGGTCGTGACTAGCGGACGCACAGATACGCAGTATTTT. As protein: CASSLVVTSGRTDTQYF.

This chain links TRBV5-5 with TRBJ2-7; D perhaps matches TRBD2 (6 bases). The CDR3 has 18 amino acids. Germline assignment: CDR1 SGHKS and CDR2 YYEKEE (reference sequence). The V end lost 1 base, the J end lost 2 bases, and 22 bases lay between the germline ends. CDR3 residues: CASSLPTFSGGPPYEQYF. CDR3 nucleotides: TGTGCCAGCAGCTTGCCCACCTTTAGCGGAGGCCCCCCCTACGAGCAGTACTTC.

V is TRBV2 and J is TRBJ2-1; a weak D match, TRBD2 (6 bases). Trimming removed 11 bases at V and 12 bases at J, with 14 bases between. CDR1 is SNHLY and CDR2 is FYNNEI in the germline V gene. This CDR3 is built from 10 residues. CDR3 bases: TGTGCCGTCGGAGGGCCGTCGCAGTTCTTC. Translated, it gives CAVGGPSQFF.